This TCR beta chain was recovered during a study of T cells after yellow fever vaccination. This CDR3 spans 12 amino acids. Between the trimmed V and J ends, which lost 8 bases and 7 bases, there was a span of 12 bases. Germline CDR1 and CDR2: SNHLY and FYNNEI. Points on this clonotype: The antigen is unknown.

TCRdb re-called the 5' RACE reads with MiXCR, one entry per CDR3 protein. The sample consists of 300,000 or so distinct CDR3 sequences, approximately 4.2% of them appearing once. Study observations and caveats: The secondary T-cell response peaked on day 5, not day 15, but was weaker.

The chain has TRBV2 and TRBJ2-1; TRBD2 is a possible D gene (6 bases). This sample comprised PBMCs, obtained 5 days after the yellow fever booster vaccination. The TCR originated in a man younger than 35 who received the YFV17D yellow fever vaccine. The CDR3 DNA reads as TGTGCCAGCTTTGAGGAGGGGAATGAGCAGTTCTTC. This translates into CASFEEGNEQFF.